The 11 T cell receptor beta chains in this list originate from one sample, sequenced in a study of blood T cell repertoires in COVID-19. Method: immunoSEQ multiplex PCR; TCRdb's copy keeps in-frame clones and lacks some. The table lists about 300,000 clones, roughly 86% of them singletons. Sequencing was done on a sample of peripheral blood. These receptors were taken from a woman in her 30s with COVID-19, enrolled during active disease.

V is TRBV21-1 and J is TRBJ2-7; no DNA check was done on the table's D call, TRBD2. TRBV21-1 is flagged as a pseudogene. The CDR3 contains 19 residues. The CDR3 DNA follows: TGTGCCAGCACGAAGTCGGCCGCCTTGGGCCTAGCGGGATGCTACGAGCAGTACGTC. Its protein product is CASTKSAALGLAGCYEQYV.

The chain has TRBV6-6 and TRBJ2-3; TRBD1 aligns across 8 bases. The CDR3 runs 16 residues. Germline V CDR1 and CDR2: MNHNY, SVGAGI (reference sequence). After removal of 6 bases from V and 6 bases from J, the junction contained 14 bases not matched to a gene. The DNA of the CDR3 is TGTGCCAGCAGGAAAGTTCAACAGGGGGTAGGGGATACGCAGTATTTT. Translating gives CASRKVQQGVGDTQYF.

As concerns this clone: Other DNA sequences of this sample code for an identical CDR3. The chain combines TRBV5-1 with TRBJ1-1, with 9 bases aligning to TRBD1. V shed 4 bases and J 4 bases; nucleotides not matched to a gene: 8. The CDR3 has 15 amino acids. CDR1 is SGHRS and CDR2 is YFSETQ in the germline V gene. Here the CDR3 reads CASSPDRGRGTEAFF. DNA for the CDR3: TGCGCCAGCAGCCCGGACAGGGGAAGGGGCACTGAAGCTTTCTTT. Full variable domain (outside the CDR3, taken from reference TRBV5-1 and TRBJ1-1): KAGVTQTPRYLIKTRGQQVTLSCSPISGHRSVSWYQQTPGQGLQFLFEYFSETQRNKGNFPGRFSGRQFSNSRSEMNVSTLELGDSALYLCASSPDRGRGTEAFFGQGTRLTVV.

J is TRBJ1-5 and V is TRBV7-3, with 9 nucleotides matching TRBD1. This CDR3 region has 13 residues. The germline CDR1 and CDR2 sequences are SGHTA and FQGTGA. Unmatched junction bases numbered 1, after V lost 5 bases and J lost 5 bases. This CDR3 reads CASSRDRDQPQHF. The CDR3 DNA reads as TGTGCCAGCAGCCGGGACAGGGATCAGCCCCAGCATTTT.

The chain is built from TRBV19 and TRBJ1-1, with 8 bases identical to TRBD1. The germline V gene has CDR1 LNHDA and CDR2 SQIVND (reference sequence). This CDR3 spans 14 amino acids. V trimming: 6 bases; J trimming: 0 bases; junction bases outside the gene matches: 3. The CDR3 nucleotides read TGTGCCAGTAGCCTGACAGGGGTGAACACTGAAGCTTTCTTT. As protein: CASSLTGVNTEAFF.

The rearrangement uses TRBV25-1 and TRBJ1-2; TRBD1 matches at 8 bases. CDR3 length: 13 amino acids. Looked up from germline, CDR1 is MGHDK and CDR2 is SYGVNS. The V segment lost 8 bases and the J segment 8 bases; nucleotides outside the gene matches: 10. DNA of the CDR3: TGTGCCAGCTGCCCTGGACAGGGACGGGGCTACACCTTC. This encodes CASCPGQGRGYTF.

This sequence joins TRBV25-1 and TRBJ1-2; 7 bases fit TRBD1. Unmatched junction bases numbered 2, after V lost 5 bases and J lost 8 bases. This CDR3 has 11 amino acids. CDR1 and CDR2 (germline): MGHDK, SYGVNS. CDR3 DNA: TGTGCCAGCAGTCAGGGGGAAGGCTACACCTTC. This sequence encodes CASSQGEGYTF.

CDR3 protein: CASSFPSTGELFF. The DNA for the CDR3 is TGTGCCAGCAGTTTCCCCTCCACCGGGGAGCTGTTTTTT. The chain carries TRBV28 and TRBJ2-2, with D unresolved. V was cut by 3 bases and J by 4 bases, with 6 bases left in between. The CDR3 covers 13 residues. Per germline, CDR1 MDHEN and CDR2 SYDVKM. The full variable domain, with the rest looked up from reference TRBV28 and TRBJ2-2, is DVKVTQSSRYLVKRTGEKVFLECVQDMDHENMFWYRQDPGLGLRLIYFSYDVKMKEKGDIPEGYSVSREKKERFSLILESASTNQTSMYLCASSFPSTGELFFGEGSRLTVL.

The CDR3, as DNA: TGTGCCAGCACTACAGGGGGGAGGGAAAAACTGTTTTTT. Translated, it gives CASTTGGREKLFF. The chain joins TRBV27 to TRBJ1-4; 8 bases are shared with TRBD1. Germline V gene data show CDR1 as MNHEY and CDR2 as SMNVEV (reference sequence). The CDR3 length is 13 residues. With V trimmed by 7 bases and J by 8 bases, 6 bases remained unmatched.

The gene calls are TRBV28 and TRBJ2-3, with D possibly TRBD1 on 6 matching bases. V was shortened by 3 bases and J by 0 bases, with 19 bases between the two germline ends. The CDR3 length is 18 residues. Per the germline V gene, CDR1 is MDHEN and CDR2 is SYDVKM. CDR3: CASSLGPGQGRSTDTQYF. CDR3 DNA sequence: TGTGCCAGCAGTTTGGGCCCGGGACAAGGCCGGAGCACAGATACGCAGTATTTT.

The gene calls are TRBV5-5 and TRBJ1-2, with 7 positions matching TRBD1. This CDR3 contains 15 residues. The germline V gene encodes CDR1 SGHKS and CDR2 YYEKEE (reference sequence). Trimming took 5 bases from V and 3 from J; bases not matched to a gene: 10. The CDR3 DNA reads TGTGCCAGCAGTTTTGCTCCTGGGACAGACTATGGCTACACCTTC. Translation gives CASSFAPGTDYGYTF.